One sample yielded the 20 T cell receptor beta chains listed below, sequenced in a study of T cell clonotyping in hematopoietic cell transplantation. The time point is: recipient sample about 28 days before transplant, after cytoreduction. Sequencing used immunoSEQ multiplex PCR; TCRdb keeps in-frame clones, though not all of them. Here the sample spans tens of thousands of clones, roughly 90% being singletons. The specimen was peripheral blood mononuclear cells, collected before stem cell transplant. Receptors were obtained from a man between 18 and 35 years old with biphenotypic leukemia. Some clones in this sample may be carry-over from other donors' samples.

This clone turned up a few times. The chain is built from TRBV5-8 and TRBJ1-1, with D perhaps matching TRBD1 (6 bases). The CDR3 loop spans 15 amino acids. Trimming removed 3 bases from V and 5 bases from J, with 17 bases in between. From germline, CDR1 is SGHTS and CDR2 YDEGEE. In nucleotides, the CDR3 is TGTGCCAGCAGCTACCCAGAGGGGGGGGAAACTGAAGCTTTCTTT. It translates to CASSYPEGGETEAFF. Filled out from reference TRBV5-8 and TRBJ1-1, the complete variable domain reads EAGVTQSPTHLIKTRGQQATLRCSPISGHTSVYWYQQALGLGLQFLLWYDEGEERNRGNFPPRFSGRQFPNYSSELNVNALELEDSALYLCASSYPEGGETEAFFGQGTRLTVV.

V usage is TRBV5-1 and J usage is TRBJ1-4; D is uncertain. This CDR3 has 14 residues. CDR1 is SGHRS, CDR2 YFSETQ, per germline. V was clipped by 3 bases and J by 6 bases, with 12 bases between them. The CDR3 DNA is TGCGCCAGCAGCTCCGACGGTTCGGATGAAAAACTGTTTTTT. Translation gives CASSSDGSDEKLFF.

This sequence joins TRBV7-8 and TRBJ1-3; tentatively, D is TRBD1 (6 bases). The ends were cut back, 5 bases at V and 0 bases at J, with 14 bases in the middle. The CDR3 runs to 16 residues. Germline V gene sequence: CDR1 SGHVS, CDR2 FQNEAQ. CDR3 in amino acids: CASSTRQAHSGNTIYF. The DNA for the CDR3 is TGTGCCAGCAGCACTAGACAGGCCCACTCTGGAAACACCATATATTTT.

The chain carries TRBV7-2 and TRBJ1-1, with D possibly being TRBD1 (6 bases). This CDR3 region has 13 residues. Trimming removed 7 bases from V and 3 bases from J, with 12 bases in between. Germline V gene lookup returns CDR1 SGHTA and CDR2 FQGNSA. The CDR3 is CASKSNRDTEAFF. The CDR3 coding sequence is TGTGCCAGCAAGTCAAACAGGGACACTGAAGCTTTCTTT.

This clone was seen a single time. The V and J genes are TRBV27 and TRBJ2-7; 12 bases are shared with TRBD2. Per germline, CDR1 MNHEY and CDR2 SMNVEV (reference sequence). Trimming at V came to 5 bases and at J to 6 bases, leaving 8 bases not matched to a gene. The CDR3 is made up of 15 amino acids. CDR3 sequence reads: CASSPLAGGYGEQYF. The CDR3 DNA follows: TGTGCCAGCAGTCCCCTAGCGGGAGGGTACGGCGAGCAGTACTTC.

The CDR3 loop reads CATRTGPRETQYF. The CDR3, as DNA: TGCGCCACACGGACGGGACCAAGAGAGACCCAGTACTTC. This chain connects TRBV5-1 to TRBJ2-5, with D tentatively TRBD1 or TRBD2 (5 bases each). The CDR3 has 13 amino acids. Germline V lookup: CDR1 SGHRS, CDR2 YFSETQ. The V end lost 9 bases, the J end lost 4 bases, and 16 bases lay between the germline ends.

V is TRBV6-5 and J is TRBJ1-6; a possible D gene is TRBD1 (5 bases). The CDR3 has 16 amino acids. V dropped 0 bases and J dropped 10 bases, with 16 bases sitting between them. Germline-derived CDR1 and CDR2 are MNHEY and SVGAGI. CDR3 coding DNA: TGTGCCAGCAGTTACTCTGCCGGGACCGTCGACTCACCCCTCCACTTT. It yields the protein CASSYSAGTVDSPLHF.

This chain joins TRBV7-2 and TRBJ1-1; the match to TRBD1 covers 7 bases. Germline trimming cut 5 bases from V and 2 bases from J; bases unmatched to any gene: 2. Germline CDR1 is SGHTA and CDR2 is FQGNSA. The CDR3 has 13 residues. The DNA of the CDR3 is TGTGCCAGCAGCCGGGACAGAAACACTGAAGCTTTCTTT. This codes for CASSRDRNTEAFF.

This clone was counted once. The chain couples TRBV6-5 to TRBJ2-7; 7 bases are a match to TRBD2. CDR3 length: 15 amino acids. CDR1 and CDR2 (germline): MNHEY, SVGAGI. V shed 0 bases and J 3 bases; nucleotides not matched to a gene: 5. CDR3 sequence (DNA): TGTGCCAGCAGTTACTCAGGGACTATGAACTACGAGCAGTACTTC. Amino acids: CASSYSGTMNYEQYF.

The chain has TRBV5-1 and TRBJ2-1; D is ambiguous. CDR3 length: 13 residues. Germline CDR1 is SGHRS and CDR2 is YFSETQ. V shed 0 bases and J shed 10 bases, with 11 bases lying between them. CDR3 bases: TGCGCCAGCAGCTTGGGGAGTAAATGGGAGCAGTTCTTC. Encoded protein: CASSLGSKWEQFF.

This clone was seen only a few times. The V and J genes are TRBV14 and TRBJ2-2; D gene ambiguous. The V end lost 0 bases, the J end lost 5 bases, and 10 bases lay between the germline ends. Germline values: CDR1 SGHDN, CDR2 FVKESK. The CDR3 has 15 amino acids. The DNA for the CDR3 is TGTGCCAGCAGCCAAGATTTTTCAAGTACCGGGGAGCTGTTTTTT. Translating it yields CASSQDFSSTGELFF.

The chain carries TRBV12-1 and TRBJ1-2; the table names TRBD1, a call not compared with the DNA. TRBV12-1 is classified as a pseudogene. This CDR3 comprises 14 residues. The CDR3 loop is CASSFGGTGNGYTF. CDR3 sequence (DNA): TGTGCCAGCAGCTTTGGGGGCACAGGGAATGGCTACACCTTC.

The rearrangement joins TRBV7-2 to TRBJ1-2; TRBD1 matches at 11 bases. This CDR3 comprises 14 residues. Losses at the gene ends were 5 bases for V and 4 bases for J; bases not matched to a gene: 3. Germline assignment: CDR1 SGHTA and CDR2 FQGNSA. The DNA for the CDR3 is TGTGCCAGCAGCCTGGGGACAGGGGGCTATGGCTACACCTTC. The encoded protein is CASSLGTGGYGYTF.

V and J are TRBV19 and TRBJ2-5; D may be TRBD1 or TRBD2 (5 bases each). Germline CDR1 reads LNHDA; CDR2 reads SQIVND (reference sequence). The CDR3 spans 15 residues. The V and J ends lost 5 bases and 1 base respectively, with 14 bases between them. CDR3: CASSWGKGPQETQYF. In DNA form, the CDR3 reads TGTGCCAGTAGTTGGGGGAAGGGTCCCCAAGAGACCCAGTACTTC.

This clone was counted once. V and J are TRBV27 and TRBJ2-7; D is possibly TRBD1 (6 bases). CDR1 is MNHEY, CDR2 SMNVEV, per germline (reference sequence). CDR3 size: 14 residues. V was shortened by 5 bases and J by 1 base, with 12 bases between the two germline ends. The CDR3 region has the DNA TGTGCCAGCAGTCCCTTGACAGGTTCCTACGAGCAGTACTTC. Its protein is CASSPLTGSYEQYF.

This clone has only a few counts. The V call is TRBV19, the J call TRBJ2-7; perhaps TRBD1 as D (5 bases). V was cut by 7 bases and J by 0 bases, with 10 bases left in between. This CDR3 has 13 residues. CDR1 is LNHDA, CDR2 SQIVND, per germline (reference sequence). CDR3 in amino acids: CASIGQGSYEQYF. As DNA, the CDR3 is TGTGCCAGTATCGGCCAGGGCTCCTACGAGCAGTACTTC.

CDR3 DNA: TGTGCCAAACAGGACCCAAGCACTGAAGCTTTCTTT. As protein: CAKQDPSTEAFF. V and J are TRBV2 and TRBJ1-1, with D perhaps matching TRBD1 (5 bases). CDR1 and CDR2 from the germline V gene are SNHLY and FYNNEI. V was trimmed by 10 bases and J by 4 bases, leaving 13 bases between them. The CDR3 is made up of 12 amino acids.

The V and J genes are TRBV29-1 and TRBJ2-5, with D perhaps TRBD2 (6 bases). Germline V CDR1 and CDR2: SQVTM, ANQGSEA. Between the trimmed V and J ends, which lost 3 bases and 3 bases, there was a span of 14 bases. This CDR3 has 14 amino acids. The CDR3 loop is CSVDSVGRKETQYF. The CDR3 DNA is TGCAGCGTTGATTCGGTCGGGAGAAAAGAGACCCAGTACTTC.

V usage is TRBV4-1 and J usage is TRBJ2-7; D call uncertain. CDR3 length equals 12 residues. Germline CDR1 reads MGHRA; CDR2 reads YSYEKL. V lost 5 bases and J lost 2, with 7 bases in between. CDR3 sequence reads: CASSGGPYEQYF. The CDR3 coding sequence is TGCGCCAGCAGCGGCGGCCCCTACGAGCAGTACTTC.

The CDR3 DNA sequence: TGTGCCAGCCGAGGGACGGCTGACACTGAAGCTTTCTTT. This translates into CASRGTADTEAFF. The V call is TRBV19, the J call TRBJ1-1; tentative D call: TRBD1 (5 bases). The CDR3 is 13 amino acids. Trimming left V 9 bases short and J 3 bases short, with 14 bases between. From germline, CDR1 is LNHDA and CDR2 SQIVND (reference sequence).